Described below is a single T cell receptor (beta chain) sequence and its context. The antigen remains unidentified. The TCR beta cDNA libraries carried unique molecular identifiers. Between about 1 and 10 million T cells gave rise to some 450,000 cDNA molecules. TCRdb redid the calling of the PCR reads with MiXCR, one entry per CDR3 protein. The profile shows 350,000 to 500,000 distinct CDR3 sequences, 35% to 45% of them singletons. The sample belongs to a study of post-analysis software for immune sequencing data. Across the whole study: Progressive-relapsing, secondary progressive and relapsing-remitting multiple sclerosis were among the disease courses included.

Study observations and caveats: When the samples were clustered directly with F measure, those that had been prepared in the same batch showed strong co-clustering. Normalized Chao1 diversity was significantly lower in multiple sclerosis patients than in controls. Comparison of patients with controls showed 5 or 6 TRBV segments more frequent in patients, TRBV5-6, TRBV5-1 and TRBV20-1 among them.

Germline V CDR1 and CDR2: MNHEY, SMNVEV (reference sequence). V dropped 8 bases and J dropped 11; count of bases not matched to a gene: 8. The CDR3 is made up of 12 amino acids. The receptor comes from a girl aged 2 to 10 with multiple sclerosis. V gene TRBV27 combines with J gene TRBJ1-1; 10 nucleotides match TRBD1. Input material: blood. The CDR3 sequence is CASYRTGGTAFF. Here the CDR3 DNA reads TGTGCCAGCTACCGGACAGGGGGGACGGCTTTCTTT.